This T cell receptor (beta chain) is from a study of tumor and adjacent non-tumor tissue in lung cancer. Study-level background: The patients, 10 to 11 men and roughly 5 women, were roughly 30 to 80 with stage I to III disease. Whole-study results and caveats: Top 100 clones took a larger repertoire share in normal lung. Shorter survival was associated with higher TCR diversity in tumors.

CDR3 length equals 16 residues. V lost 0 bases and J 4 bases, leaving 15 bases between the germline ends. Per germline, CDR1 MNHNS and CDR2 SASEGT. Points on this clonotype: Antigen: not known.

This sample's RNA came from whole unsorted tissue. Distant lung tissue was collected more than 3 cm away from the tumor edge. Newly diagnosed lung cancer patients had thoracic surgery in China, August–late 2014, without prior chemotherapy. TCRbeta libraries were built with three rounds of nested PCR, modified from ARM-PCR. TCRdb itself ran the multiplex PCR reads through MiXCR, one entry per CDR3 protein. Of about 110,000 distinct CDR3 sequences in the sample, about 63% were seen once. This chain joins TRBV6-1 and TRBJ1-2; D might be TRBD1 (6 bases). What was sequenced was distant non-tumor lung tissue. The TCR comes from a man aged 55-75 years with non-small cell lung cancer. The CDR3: CASSEASGDSSYGYTF. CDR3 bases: TGTGCCAGCAGTGAAGCATCAGGGGACTCTTCCTATGGCTACACCTTC.